Listed below are T cell receptor beta chains from one sample, sequenced in a study of shared clonotypes between healthy human individuals. The table came from immunoSEQ multiplex PCR; TCRdb's copy has only in-frame clones and leaves some out. The sample holds about 770,000 clones; approximately 77% are singletons and the top ten take approximately 1.7%. Sequences were obtained from memory CD4+ T cells sorted from blood. Receptors were obtained from a young woman in good health. The conserved cysteine and the conserved F or W are not part of the CDR3 here. Each record gives: J gene, V gene, CDR3 length, CDR3 protein.

j_call: TRBJ2-5
v_call: TRBV29-1
cdr3_length: 12
cdr3_aa: SVVGRASLETQY

j_call: TRBJ2-5
v_call: TRBV29-1
cdr3_length: 11
cdr3_aa: SVVPTGRETQY

j_call: TRBJ1-2
v_call: TRBV25-1
cdr3_length: 11
cdr3_aa: ASSKGRDYGYT

j_call: TRBJ2-6
v_call: TRBV4-1
cdr3_length: 14
cdr3_aa: ASSPRVLSGANVLT

j_call: TRBJ1-4
v_call: TRBV5-1
cdr3_length: 14
cdr3_aa: ASSDGTVATNEKLF

j_call: TRBJ2-7
v_call: TRBV14
cdr3_length: 14
cdr3_aa: ASSQGIDRPRAEQY

j_call: TRBJ2-1
v_call: TRBV28
cdr3_length: 15
cdr3_aa: ASSSTGNLAGFNEQF

j_call: TRBJ1-5
v_call: TRBV5-4
cdr3_length: 14
cdr3_aa: ASSLGGGDAHQPQH

j_call: TRBJ1-4
v_call: TRBV2
cdr3_length: 12
cdr3_aa: ASSRQGDNEKLF

j_call: TRBJ1-1
v_call: TRBV7-2
cdr3_length: 10
cdr3_aa: ASSFRGAEAF

j_call: TRBJ2-1
v_call: TRBV7-6
cdr3_length: 13
cdr3_aa: ASSLAERYGNEQF

j_call: TRBJ1-3
v_call: TRBV5-5
cdr3_length: 14
cdr3_aa: ASSRSGQASGNTIY

j_call: TRBJ2-5
v_call: TRBV7-2
cdr3_length: 12
cdr3_aa: AIRLAGVGETQY

j_call: TRBJ2-7
v_call: TRBV7-8
cdr3_length: 14
cdr3_aa: ASSTRQAGVTYEQY

j_call: TRBJ1-5
v_call: TRBV4-1
cdr3_length: 12
cdr3_aa: ASSQVGAYQPQH